This T cell receptor beta chain came from a study of PD-L1 blockade in urothelial cancer. Study as a whole: Atezolizumab 1,200 mg was given intravenously every 3 weeks, starting 2014.

The sample's time point: pretreatment peripheral blood. TCRdb keeps only in-frame clones here, not all; method: immunoSEQ multiplex PCR. This sample yields approximately 88,000 clones, of which 65% to 85% are seen a single time; roughly 2% belongs to the top ten. Germline loops: CDR1 MNHEY, CDR2 SVGAGI. The V gene lost 6 bases and the J gene lost 2 bases, with 11 bases spanning the gap. CDR3 length equals 14 residues. This TCR was recovered from a man in his sixties with urothelial cancer. The material was PBMCs, obtained around atezolizumab (anti-PD-L1) treatment. The chain couples TRBV6-5 to TRBJ1-3; weak D call: TRBD1 (5 bases). This chain's CDR3 is CASRAQVAGNTIYF. DNA of the CDR3: TGTGCCAGCAGGGCACAGGTAGCTGGAAACACCATATATTTT.